The 21 T cell receptor beta chains given below trace back to one sample, sequenced in a study of patients and donors after allogeneic stem cell transplantation. TCRdb reprocessed the RT-PCR reads via MiXCR and lists one record per CDR3 protein. The data hold about 200,000 distinct CDR3 sequences, with less than 50% observed a single time. Source material: blood, either unsorted or a sorted T cell fraction (not recorded which). Receptors originate from a human donor who was either an allogeneic HSCT recipient or a stem cell or donor lymphocyte infusion donor (not recorded which). It is not recorded whose cells these are; they may come from a transplant donor.

V is TRBV25-1 and J is TRBJ2-7; no clear D gene. The CDR3 spans 12 residues. Trimming removed 4 bases at V and 5 bases at J, with 9 bases between. Germline CDR1 reads MGHDK; CDR2 reads SYGVNS. The CDR3 is CASSGDIHEQYF. The DNA of the CDR3 is TGTGCCAGCAGTGGCGATATACACGAGCAGTACTTC.

This clonotype was counted only a few times. J is TRBJ1-1 and V is TRBV18; TRBD1 is a possible D gene (5 bases). Germline-derived CDR1 and CDR2 are KGHSH and LQKENI. V lost 5 bases to trimming and J lost 1 base, with 20 bases between them. There are 17 residues in the CDR3. The CDR3 reads CASSGPGRRMTNTEAFF. DNA for the CDR3: TGTGCCAGCTCAGGGCCGGGGCGACGGATGACGAACACTGAAGCTTTCTTT.

The V call is TRBV27, the J call TRBJ2-3; tentatively, D is TRBD2 (5 bases). Per the germline V gene, CDR1 is MNHEY and CDR2 is SMNVEV (reference sequence). The V end lost 6 bases, the J end lost 2 bases, and 6 bases lay between the germline ends. The CDR3 runs 12 residues. CDR3 bases: TGTGCCAGCAGCGGGATCACAGATACGCAGTATTTT. This gives the protein CASSGITDTQYF.

In this sample, this clonotype turned up a few times. V usage is TRBV24-1 and J usage is TRBJ1-1, with D possibly TRBD1 on 5 matching bases. The CDR3 spans 14 residues. The V gene lost 3 bases and the J gene lost 5 bases, with 12 bases spanning the gap. In germline, CDR1 is KGHDR, CDR2 SFDVKD. For the CDR3, the DNA is TGTGCCACCAGTGATCACGGGGGAATGACTGAAGCTTTCTTT. Translated: CATSDHGGMTEAFF.

In this sample, this clonotype turned up a few times. This sequence joins TRBV10-3 and TRBJ1-2; D gene uncertain. Germline CDR1 and CDR2: ENHRY and SYGVKD. The V and J ends lost 0 bases and 8 bases respectively, with 19 bases between them. The CDR3 is 16 amino acids. The CDR3 DNA reads as TGTGCCATCAGTGAGTCTTTTTTCGGATCTCGGCGAGGCTACACCTTC. Its protein is CAISESFFGSRRGYTF.

The V call is TRBV4-3, the J call TRBJ1-2, with TRBD1 identical over 8 bases. CDR1 and CDR2 from the germline V gene are LGHNA and YSLEER. The V gene end was trimmed by 3 bases and the J gene end by 7 bases; junction bases not matched to a gene: 13. The CDR3 runs 16 residues. CDR3 nucleotide sequence: TGCGCCAGCAGCCATAAGGACAGGGAGGTAGTTGGTGGCTACACCTTC. It yields the protein CASSHKDREVVGGYTF.

The V call is TRBV2, the J call TRBJ2-6; the D gene is possibly TRBD2 (7 bases). V lost 6 bases to trimming and J lost 0 bases, with 21 bases between them. This CDR3 has 19 amino acids. Germline CDR1 and CDR2: SNHLY and FYNNEI. The CDR3 protein is CASRRTLQGLRSGANVLTF. CDR3 nucleotides: TGTGCCAGCAGGAGAACCTTACAGGGACTACGCTCTGGGGCCAACGTCCTGACTTTC. Full variable domain (remainder filled in from reference TRBV2 and TRBJ2-6): EPEVTQTPSHQVTQMGQEVILRCVPISNHLYFYWYRQILGQKVEFLVSFYNNEISEKSEIFDDQFSVERPDGSNFTLKIRSTKLEDSAMYFCASRRTLQGLRSGANVLTFGAGSRLTVL.

V usage is TRBV12-3 or TRBV12-4 and J usage is TRBJ2-3; D remains ambiguous. Trimming cost V 2 bases and J 6 bases, with 12 bases left between them. The CDR3 spans 14 residues. This CDR3 is CASSLNNAKDTQYF. In nucleotides, the CDR3 is TGTGCCAGCAGTTTAAATAACGCGAAGGATACGCAGTATTTT.

There are a few counts of this clonotype. The V gene is TRBV20-1, the J gene TRBJ1-2; D unresolved. The length of the CDR3 is 13 residues. The germline V gene has CDR1 DFQATT and CDR2 SNEGSKA (reference sequence). V dropped 0 bases and J dropped 4 bases, with 9 bases sitting between them. The CDR3 is CSARDGLIYGYTF. CDR3 in DNA: TGCAGTGCTAGAGATGGACTGATCTATGGCTACACCTTC.

The sample holds one count of this clonotype. The chain joins TRBV6-2 or TRBV6-3 to TRBJ2-5, with D perhaps being TRBD1 or TRBD2 (5 bases each). The CDR3 loop spans 17 amino acids. CDR1 MNHEY and CDR2 SVGEGT come from the germline V gene. Trimming took off 6 bases at V and 0 bases at J, with 20 bases between the two ends. DNA of the CDR3: TGTGCCAGCAGACCTATTCCCCGGGACGGGTACCAAGAGACCCAGTACTTC. Translated, it gives CASRPIPRDGYQETQYF.

CDR3 sequence reads: CASSLWRAGIINEQFF. DNA for the CDR3: TGTGCCAGCAGCTTGTGGCGGGCGGGGATTATCAATGAGCAGTTCTTC. The V call is TRBV7-8, the J call TRBJ2-1; maybe TRBD2 (6 bases). Germline V gives CDR1 SGHVS, CDR2 FQNEAQ. V lost 3 bases and J lost 6, with 18 bases in between. The length of the CDR3 is 16 residues. The variable domain in full, completed from reference TRBV7-8 and TRBJ2-1, reads GAGVSQSPRYKVAKRGQDVALRCDPISGHVSLFWYQQALGQGPEFLTYFQNEAQLDKSGLPSDRFFAERPEGSVSTLKIQRTQQEDSAVYLCASSLWRAGIINEQFFGPGTRLTVL.

The V call is TRBV3-1, the J call TRBJ1-5, with 12 bases that match TRBD1. The J segment lost 6 bases and the V segment lost 1 base, leaving 10 bases of the junction unmatched. Germline CDR1 reads LGHDT; CDR2 reads YNNKEL (reference sequence). The CDR3 is 18 residues long. Here the CDR3 DNA reads TGTGCCAGCAGCCAAGCGGGACAGGGGGCTAAAATAGGTCAGCCCCAGCATTTT. This translates into CASSQAGQGAKIGQPQHF.

The V call is TRBV5-1, the J call TRBJ1-2, with D possibly being TRBD1 (5 bases). The V end was cut by 4 bases, the J end by 6 bases, with 10 bases between. The CDR3 is made up of 12 amino acids. The germline V gene has CDR1 SGHRS and CDR2 YFSETQ. The CDR3 spells CASSPTGHGYTF. CDR3 DNA sequence: TGCGCCAGCAGCCCTACAGGCCATGGCTACACCTTC.

This clonotype has more than one count but fewer than ten. The chain has TRBV5-1 and TRBJ1-1; perhaps TRBD1 as D (5 bases). The length of the CDR3 is 17 residues. Trimming took 6 bases from V and 0 from J, leaving 21 bases between them. From germline, CDR1 is SGHRS and CDR2 YFSETQ. The CDR3 sequence is CASTLNPGLSMNTEAFF. The CDR3 DNA reads as TGCGCCAGCACCCTTAACCCGGGACTGTCCATGAACACTGAAGCTTTCTTT.

This sequence joins TRBV27 and TRBJ2-5, with a weak D call TRBD1 (6 bases). There are 15 residues in the CDR3. V gave up 3 bases and J gave up 1 base, with 12 bases separating them. The germline V gene has CDR1 MNHEY and CDR2 SMNVEV (reference sequence). CDR3 residues: CASSFRGVLQETQYF. In DNA form, the CDR3 reads TGTGCCAGCAGTTTCAGGGGTGTTCTCCAAGAGACCCAGTACTTC.

This chain joins TRBV10-2 and TRBJ1-3; D remains unclear. Germline assignment: CDR1 WSHSY and CDR2 SAAADI. The CDR3 consists of 15 residues. V was shortened by 6 bases and J by 3 bases, with 15 bases between the two germline ends. As DNA, the CDR3 is TGCGCCAGCAGACGGCGGCGTGCGGTTGGAAACACCATATATTTT. This encodes CASRRRRAVGNTIYF.

The sample holds a few counts of this clonotype. The chain joins TRBV15 to TRBJ1-5; TRBD1 is a possible D gene (5 bases). From germline, CDR1 is LNHNV and CDR2 YYDKDF (reference sequence). This CDR3 comprises 17 residues. V dropped 0 bases and J dropped 1 base, with 13 bases sitting between them. As DNA, the CDR3 is TGTGCCACCAGCAGAGATGATGCAGGGACGAGCAATCAGCCCCAGCATTTT. It yields the protein CATSRDDAGTSNQPQHF.

Here the CDR3 DNA reads TGCGCCAGCAGCCCGCAGGGGAGGGGGCAAAACATTCAGTACTTC. It is translated as CASSPQGRGQNIQYF. The V call is TRBV4-1, the J call TRBJ2-4; the D gene could be TRBD1 or TRBD2 (7 bases each). The V end lost 4 bases, the J end lost 5 bases, and 15 bases lay between the germline ends. CDR1 MGHRA and CDR2 YSYEKL come from the germline V gene. This CDR3 has 15 amino acids.

This clonotype turned up a few times. V gene TRBV20-1 combines with J gene TRBJ2-4, with D possibly matching TRBD2 (6 bases). This CDR3 has 15 amino acids. Looked up from germline, CDR1 is DFQATT and CDR2 is SNEGSKA (reference sequence). Trimming took off 3 bases at V and 4 bases at J, with 16 bases between the two ends. In DNA form, the CDR3 reads TGCAGTGCTAGCGTATCTAGCGCCAGTAAAAACATTCAGTACTTC. It specifies CSASVSSASKNIQYF.

The chain links TRBV5-1 to TRBJ1-2; the D gene is possibly TRBD1 (5 bases). CDR1 is SGHRS, CDR2 YFSETQ, per germline. This CDR3 contains 15 residues. V was clipped by 6 bases and J by 2 bases, with 17 bases between them. The CDR3 nucleotides are TGCGCCAGCACCCCGGGAGGAACAGGAAACTATGGCTACACCTTC. Its translation is CASTPGGTGNYGYTF.

This clonotype turned up a few times. V usage is TRBV20-1 and J usage is TRBJ1-6, with a weak D call TRBD1 (5 bases). The CDR3 has 13 amino acids. V lost 4 bases to trimming and J lost 10 bases, with 14 bases between them. Germline loops: CDR1 DFQATT, CDR2 SNEGSKA (reference sequence). The CDR3 sequence: CSATHPEGSPLHF. CDR3 bases: TGCAGTGCTACCCACCCGGAGGGGTCACCCCTCCACTTT.